These 5 T cell receptor beta chains were sequenced from one sample in a study of CD8+ T cells in alopecia areata. RNA extraction and reverse transcription yielded cDNA as sequencing template. Using immunoSEQ multiplex PCR, the repertoire was profiled, and TCRdb retains in-frame clones only, with some absent. Among some 110,000 clones, less than 80% were seen once, and the ten largest hold about 3%. Material for sequencing was CD4+ T cells sorted from blood. The receptors stem from a human donor in good health.

The chain is built from TRBV6-4 and TRBJ2-7; 7 positions agree with TRBD1. CDR3 length equals 16 residues. The germline gives CDR1 MRHNA, CDR2 SNTAGT. The V gene end was trimmed by 4 bases and the J gene end by 3 bases; junction bases not matched to a gene: 12. The CDR3 DNA sequence: TGTGCCAGCAGTGTCCGAGGGGGCCTCGCGGTCTACGAGCAGTACTTC. Protein sequence: CASSVRGGLAVYEQYF.

This clone was recorded only once. This chain joins TRBV4-1 and TRBJ2-7, with D perhaps TRBD2 (5 bases). The CDR3 spans 15 residues. Between the trimmed V and J ends, which lost 4 bases and 6 bases, there was a span of 19 bases. Germline values: CDR1 MGHRA, CDR2 YSYEKL. CDR3 sequence: CASSPRLTRSGEQYF. The CDR3 region has the DNA TGCGCCAGCAGCCCGAGGTTGACAAGGAGCGGCGAGCAGTACTTC.

The sample holds one count of this clone. The rearrangement uses TRBV18 and TRBJ2-5; D remains unclear. The CDR3 has 13 residues. Trimming took 2 bases from V and 1 from J, leaving 5 bases between them. Germline values: CDR1 KGHSH, CDR2 LQKENI. The DNA of the CDR3 is TGTGCCAGCTCACCAGGGGTCCAAGAGACCCAGTACTTC. Encoded protein: CASSPGVQETQYF.

This sequence joins TRBV30 and TRBJ2-7; D might be TRBD2 (5 bases). This CDR3 is built from 13 residues. The ends were cut back, 2 bases at V and 3 bases at J, with 11 bases in the middle. Germline V gives CDR1 GTSNPN, CDR2 SVGIG (reference sequence). This CDR3 is CAWSSMDFYEQYF. DNA for the CDR3: TGTGCCTGGAGTTCGATGGACTTCTACGAGCAGTACTTC.

This clone was seen only a few times. CDR3 DNA sequence: TGTGCCAGCAGCTTAGTAGCGGGGAGCACTGAAGCTTTCTTT. Encoded protein: CASSLVAGSTEAFF. V gene TRBV7-2 combines with J gene TRBJ1-1; D is undetermined. The length of the CDR3 is 14 residues. The V gene lost 1 base and the J gene lost 4 bases, with 10 bases spanning the gap. The germline gives CDR1 SGHTA, CDR2 FQGNSA. Full variable domain (missing parts from reference TRBV7-2 and TRBJ1-1): GAGVSQSPSNKVTEKGKDVELRCDPISGHTALYWYRQSLGQGLEFLIYFQGNSAPDKSGLPSDRFSAERTGGSVSTLTIQRTQQEDSAVYLCASSLVAGSTEAFFGQGTRLTVV.